This is a list of T cell receptor beta chains from one sample in a study of blood T cell repertoires in COVID-19. TCRdb's table, derived via immunoSEQ multiplex PCR, lists solely in-frame clones and lacks some. The sample carries 100,000 or so clones, roughly 90% recorded once. Sample: peripheral blood. These receptors came from a man aged 55 to 69 with acute or convalescent COVID-19. The CDR3 runs from the conserved cysteine through the conserved F or W. Fields, in order: J gene, V gene, D gene, clone size, CDR3 protein, CDR3 DNA. The D gene is left open where the match is weak. Size is stated for part of the rows, as once, few or many counts, or as a class when the clone is expanded.

>TRBJ2-1|TRBV7-3|NA|NA
CASSASHSSAEQFF
TGTGCCAGCAGCGCTTCTCACTCTAGCGCCGAGCAGTTCTTC
>TRBJ2-1|TRBV27|TRBD1|NA
CASSKAGTGIGYEQFF
TGTGCCAGCAGCAAGGCCGGGACAGGGATCGGTTATGAGCAGTTCTTC
>TRBJ1-2|TRBV7-2|NA|NA
CASSPLTGPYGYTF
TGTGCCAGCAGCCCTCTGACAGGACCCTATGGCTACACCTTC
>TRBJ1-2|TRBV5-1|TRBD1|once
CASSFGQGGAGYTF
TGCGCCAGCAGCTTTGGACAGGGAGGGGCTGGCTACACCTTC
>TRBJ1-2|TRBV9|NA|NA
CASSVARVSDYGYTF
TGTGCCAGCAGCGTAGCAAGAGTATCCGACTATGGCTACACCTTC
>TRBJ2-7|TRBV6-5|TRBD1|NA
CASSYFRTGGSEQYF
TGTGCCAGCAGTTACTTCCGGACAGGGGGTAGTGAGCAGTACTTC
>TRBJ2-3|TRBV5-1|TRBD2|NA
CATRELAGGPDTQYF
TGCGCCACCAGAGAACTAGCGGGAGGGCCAGATACGCAGTATTTT
>TRBJ1-5|TRBV6-2/TRBV6-3|NA|NA
CASSYSGLEPQHF
TGTGCCAGCAGTTACTCTGGCCTGGAGCCCCAGCATTTT
>TRBJ1-6|TRBV12-3/TRBV12-4|NA|once
CASSSVNNSPLHF
TGTGCCAGCAGTTCCGTAAATAATTCACCCCTCCACTTT
>TRBJ1-4|TRBV2|NA|NA
CASTGFGLTGEKLFF
TGTGCCAGCACGGGATTCGGGCTGACGGGAGAAAAACTGTTTTTT
>TRBJ1-5|TRBV18|TRBD1|NA
CASSPPQGADNQPQHF
TGTGCCAGCTCACCACCCCAGGGGGCGGACAATCAGCCCCAGCATTTT
>TRBJ2-7|TRBV7-2|TRBD1|NA
CASRKGGTGGHEQYF
TGTGCCAGCAGGAAAGGGGGGACAGGGGGTCACGAGCAGTACTTC
>TRBJ2-3|TRBV5-1|TRBD1|NA
CASSLMGQGSPDTQYF
TGCGCCAGCAGCTTGATGGGACAGGGGAGTCCAGATACGCAGTATTTT
>TRBJ1-1|TRBV6-5|NA|NA
CASKDAGRGTEAFF
TGTGCCAGCAAGGACGCGGGGAGAGGCACTGAAGCTTTCTTT
>TRBJ2-1|TRBV19|TRBD1|NA
CASSPDRDSYNEQFF
TGTGCCAGTAGCCCAGACAGGGACTCCTACAATGAGCAGTTCTTC
>TRBJ2-7|TRBV10-3|TRBD2|NA
CAISGTSLTYEQYF
TGTGCCATCAGCGGGACTAGCTTAACCTACGAGCAGTACTTC
>TRBJ1-3|TRBV19|NA|NA
CASTGAVSGNTIYF
TGTGCCAGTACAGGGGCCGTCTCTGGAAACACCATATATTTT
>TRBJ2-1|TRBV3-1/TRBV3-2|TRBD2|NA
CASSQDPAGVYNEQFF
TGTGCCAGCAGCCAAGACCCAGCGGGGGTCTACAATGAGCAGTTCTTC
>TRBJ2-3|TRBV6-1|TRBD2|NA
CASSGRTSGRTSTDTQYF
TGTGCCAGCAGTGGGAGGACTAGCGGGAGAACGAGCACAGATACGCAGTATTTT
>TRBJ1-6|TRBV5-1|TRBD1|NA
CASSLAGTENSPLHF
TGCGCCAGCAGCTTGGCTGGGACAGAAAATTCACCCCTCCACTTT
>TRBJ1-2|TRBV19|NA|NA
CASSIGGGNYGYTF
TGTGCCAGTAGTATAGGGGGGGGAAACTATGGCTACACCTTC
>TRBJ2-7|TRBV19|TRBD1|once
CASSQDRTYEQYF
TGTGCCAGTAGTCAGGACAGGACCTACGAGCAGTACTTC
>TRBJ1-5|TRBV19|NA|NA
CASSSRVEGSYSNQPQHF
TGTGCCAGTAGTAGCCGAGTGGAGGGGTCCTATAGCAATCAGCCCCAGCATTTT
>TRBJ1-1|TRBV5-1|TRBD1|once
CASQGGSVMNTEAFF
TGCGCCAGCCAAGGGGGCAGCGTCATGAACACTGAAGCTTTCTTT
>TRBJ2-3|TRBV29-1|TRBD1|once
CSKGRQGDSDTQYF
TGCAGCAAAGGGAGACAGGGGGATTCGGATACGCAGTATTTT
>TRBJ1-4|TRBV7-2|TRBD1|NA
CASMRTGGSEKLFF
TGTGCCAGCATGCGGACAGGGGGGAGCGAAAAACTGTTTTTT
>TRBJ2-7|TRBV28|TRBD2|NA
CASRGPRTSGTGAYEQYF
TGTGCCAGCAGGGGACCTAGGACTAGCGGGACAGGGGCCTACGAGCAGTACTTC
>TRBJ1-5|TRBV4-1|NA|NA
CASSQGNGDQPQHF
TGCGCCAGCAGCCAGGGTAACGGGGATCAGCCCCAGCATTTT
>TRBJ2-7|TRBV5-5|NA|once
CASRQPFGDSYEQYF
TGTGCCAGCCGACAGCCGTTTGGAGACTCCTACGAGCAGTACTTC
>TRBJ2-3|TRBV2|TRBD1|NA
CARSDRGHGTDTQYF
TGTGCCAGATCGGACAGGGGGCACGGCACAGATACGCAGTATTTT
>TRBJ2-1|TRBV24-1|NA|NA
CATSDLGGPGNEQFF
TGTGCCACCAGTGATTTAGGCGGTCCGGGGAATGAGCAGTTCTTC
>TRBJ1-1|TRBV28|TRBD1|once
CASSFQGARNTEAFF
TGTGCCAGCAGTTTTCAGGGGGCGAGGAACACTGAAGCTTTCTTT
>TRBJ1-5|TRBV30|TRBD1|NA
CAWTGRGDQPQHF
TGTGCCTGGACGGGCAGGGGGGATCAGCCCCAGCATTTT
>TRBJ2-1|TRBV4-1|TRBD2|NA
CASSQDRSREGRRSEQFF
TGCGCCAGCAGCCAAGATAGGAGTCGGGAGGGACGGAGAAGTGAGCAGTTCTTC
>TRBJ1-6|TRBV6-4|NA|once
CASSVPESSYNSPLHF
TGTGCCAGCAGTGTTCCCGAGAGCTCCTATAATTCACCCCTCCACTTT
>TRBJ1-2|TRBV29-1|NA|NA
CSVEMIRGSHYGYTF
TGCAGCGTTGAGATGATCAGGGGCAGCCACTATGGCTACACCTTC
>TRBJ1-5|TRBV27|NA|NA
CASSLGQGNQPQHF
TGTGCCAGCAGTTTAGGGCAAGGCAATCAGCCCCAGCATTTT
>TRBJ2-1|TRBV7-9|NA|NA
CASSRPRRLLSYNEQFF
TGTGCCAGCAGCCGCCCCCGTCGACTACTCTCCTACAATGAGCAGTTCTTC
>TRBJ1-3|TRBV2|TRBD1|NA
CASRGQASSPRNTIYF
TGTGCCAGCCGTGGACAGGCCTCTTCCCCGAGAAACACCATATATTTT
>TRBJ2-7|TRBV6-5|TRBD1|once
CASSLDRVRDEQYF
TGTGCCAGCAGTCTCGACAGGGTCCGGGACGAGCAGTACTTC
>TRBJ2-2|TRBV5-1|NA|NA
CASSLETYTGELFF
TGCGCCAGCAGCTTGGAAACTTACACCGGGGAGCTGTTTTTT
>TRBJ1-4|TRBV27|TRBD1|NA
CASRTYRGRGINEKLFF
TGTGCCAGCAGGACCTACAGGGGTCGGGGGATTAATGAAAAACTGTTTTTT
>TRBJ1-5|TRBV9|TRBD1|NA
CASSYQGAVNQPQHF
TGTGCCAGCAGCTACCAGGGGGCAGTCAATCAGCCCCAGCATTTT
>TRBJ2-3|TRBV11-3|TRBD1|once
CASSGNRGSSTDTQYF
TGTGCCAGCAGCGGAAACAGGGGCTCTAGCACAGATACGCAGTATTTT